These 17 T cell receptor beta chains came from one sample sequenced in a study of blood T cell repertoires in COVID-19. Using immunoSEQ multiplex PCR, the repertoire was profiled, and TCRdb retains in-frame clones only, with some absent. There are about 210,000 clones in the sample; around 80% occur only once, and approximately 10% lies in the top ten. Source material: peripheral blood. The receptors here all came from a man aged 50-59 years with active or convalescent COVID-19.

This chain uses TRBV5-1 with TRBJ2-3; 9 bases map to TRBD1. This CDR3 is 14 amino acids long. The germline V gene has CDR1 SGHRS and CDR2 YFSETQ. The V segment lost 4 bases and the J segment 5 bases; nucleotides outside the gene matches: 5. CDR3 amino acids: CASSPGTGQDTQYF. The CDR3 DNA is TGCGCCAGCAGCCCCGGGACAGGGCAAGATACGCAGTATTTT.

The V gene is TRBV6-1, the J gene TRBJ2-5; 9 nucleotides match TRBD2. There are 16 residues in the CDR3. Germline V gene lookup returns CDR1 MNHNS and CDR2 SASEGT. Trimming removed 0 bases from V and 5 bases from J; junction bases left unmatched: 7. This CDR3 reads CASSEARLAGTETQYF. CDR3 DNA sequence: TGTGCCAGCAGTGAAGCGCGGCTAGCGGGGACGGAGACCCAGTACTTC.

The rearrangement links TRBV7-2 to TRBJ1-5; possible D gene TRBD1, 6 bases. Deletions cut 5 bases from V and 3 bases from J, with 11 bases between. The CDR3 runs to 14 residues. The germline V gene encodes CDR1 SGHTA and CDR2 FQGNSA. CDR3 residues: CASSDGQINQPQHF. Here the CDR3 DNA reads TGTGCCAGCAGCGATGGACAGATCAATCAGCCCCAGCATTTT.

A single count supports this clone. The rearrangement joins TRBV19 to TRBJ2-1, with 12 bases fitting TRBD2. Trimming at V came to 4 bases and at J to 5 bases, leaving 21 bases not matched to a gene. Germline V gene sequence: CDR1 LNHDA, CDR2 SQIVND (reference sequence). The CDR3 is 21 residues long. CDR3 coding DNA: TGTGCCAGTAGTAAGCAGCCGACTAGCGGGAGTATGGGGGGTGGTGACAATGAGCAGTTCTTC. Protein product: CASSKQPTSGSMGGGDNEQFF.

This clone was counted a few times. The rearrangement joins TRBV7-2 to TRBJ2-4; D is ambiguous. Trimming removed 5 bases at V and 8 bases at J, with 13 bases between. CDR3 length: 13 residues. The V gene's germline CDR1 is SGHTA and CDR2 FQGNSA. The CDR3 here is CASSPEREDIQYF. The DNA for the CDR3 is TGTGCCAGCAGCCCGGAGCGTGAAGACATTCAGTACTTC. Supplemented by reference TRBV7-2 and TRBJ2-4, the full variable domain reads GAGVSQSPSNKVTEKGKDVELRCDPISGHTALYWYRQSLGQGLEFLIYFQGNSAPDKSGLPSDRFSAERTGGSVSTLTIQRTQQEDSAVYLCASSPEREDIQYFGAGTRLSVL.

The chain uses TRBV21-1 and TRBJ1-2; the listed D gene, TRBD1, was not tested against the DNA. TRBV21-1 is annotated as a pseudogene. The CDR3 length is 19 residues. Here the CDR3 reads CATYRPENLAGTGVRGYTF. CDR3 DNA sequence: TGTGCCACCTACCGCCCGGAAAATCTAGCCGGGACAGGGGTCCGGGGCTACACCTTC.

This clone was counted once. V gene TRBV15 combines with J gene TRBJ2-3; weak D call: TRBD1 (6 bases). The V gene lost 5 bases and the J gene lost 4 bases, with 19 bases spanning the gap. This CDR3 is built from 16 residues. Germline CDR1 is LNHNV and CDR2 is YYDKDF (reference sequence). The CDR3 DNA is TGTGCCACCAGCGATGCCGGGGTCAAGGGGGCAGATACGCAGTATTTT. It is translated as CATSDAGVKGADTQYF.

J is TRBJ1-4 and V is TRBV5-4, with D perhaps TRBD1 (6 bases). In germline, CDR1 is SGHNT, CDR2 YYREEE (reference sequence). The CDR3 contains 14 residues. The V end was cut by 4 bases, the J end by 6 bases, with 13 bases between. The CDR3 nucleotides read TGTGCCAGCAGCCAGGACAGATCTGATGAAAAACTGTTTTTT. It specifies CASSQDRSDEKLFF. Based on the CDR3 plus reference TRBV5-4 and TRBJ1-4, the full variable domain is ETGVTQSPTHLIKTRGQQVTLRCSSQSGHNTVSWYQQALGQGPQFIFQYYREEENGRGNFPPRFSGLQFPNYSSELNVNALELDDSALYLCASSQDRSDEKLFFGSGTQLSVL.

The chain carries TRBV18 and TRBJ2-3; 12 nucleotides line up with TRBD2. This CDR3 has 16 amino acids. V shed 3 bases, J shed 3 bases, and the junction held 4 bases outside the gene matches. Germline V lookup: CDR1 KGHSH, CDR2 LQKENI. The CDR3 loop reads CASSPRTSGTTDTQYF. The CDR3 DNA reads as TGTGCCAGCTCACCCAGGACTAGCGGGACGACAGATACGCAGTATTTT.

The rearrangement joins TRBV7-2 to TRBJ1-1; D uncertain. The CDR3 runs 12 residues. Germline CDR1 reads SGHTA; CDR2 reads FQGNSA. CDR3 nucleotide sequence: TGTGCGCTCGGTTCGGCGGACACTGAAGCTTTCTTT. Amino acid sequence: CALGSADTEAFF.

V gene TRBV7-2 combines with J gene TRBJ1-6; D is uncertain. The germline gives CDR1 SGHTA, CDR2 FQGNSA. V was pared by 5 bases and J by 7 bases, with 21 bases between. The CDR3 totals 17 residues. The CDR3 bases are TGTGCCAGCAGCCGGCTGCGAACTACCACTGGGAATTCACCCCTCCACTTT. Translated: CASSRLRTTTGNSPLHF.

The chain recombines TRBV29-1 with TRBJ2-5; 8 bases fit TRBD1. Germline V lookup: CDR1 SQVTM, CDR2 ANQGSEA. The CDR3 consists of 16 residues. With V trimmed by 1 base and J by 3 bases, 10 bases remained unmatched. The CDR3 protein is CSVEGETTGVKETQYF. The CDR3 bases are TGCAGCGTTGAAGGGGAGACGACAGGGGTGAAAGAGACCCAGTACTTC.

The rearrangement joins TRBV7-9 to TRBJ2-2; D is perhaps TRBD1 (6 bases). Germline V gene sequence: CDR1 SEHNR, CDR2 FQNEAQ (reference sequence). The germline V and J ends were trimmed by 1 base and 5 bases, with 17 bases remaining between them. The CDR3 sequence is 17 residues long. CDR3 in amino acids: CASSLGWTELRTGELFF. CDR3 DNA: TGTGCCAGCAGCTTAGGGTGGACAGAGCTGAGGACCGGGGAGCTGTTTTTT. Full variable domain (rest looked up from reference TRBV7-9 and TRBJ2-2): DTGVSQNPRHKITKRGQNVTFRCDPISEHNRLYWYRQTLGQGPEFLTYFQNEAQLEKSRLLSDRFSAERPKGSFSTLEIQRTEQGDSAMYLCASSLGWTELRTGELFFGEGSRLTVL.

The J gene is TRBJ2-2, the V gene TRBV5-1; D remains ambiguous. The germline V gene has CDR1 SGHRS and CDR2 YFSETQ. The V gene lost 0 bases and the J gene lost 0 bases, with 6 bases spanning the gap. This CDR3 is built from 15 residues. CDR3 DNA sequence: TGCGCCAGCAGCTTGGACTATGCGAACACCGGGGAGCTGTTTTTT. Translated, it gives CASSLDYANTGELFF.

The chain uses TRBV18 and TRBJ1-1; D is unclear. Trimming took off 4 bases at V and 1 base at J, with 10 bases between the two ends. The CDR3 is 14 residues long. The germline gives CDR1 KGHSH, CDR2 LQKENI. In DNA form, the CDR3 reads TGTGCCAGCTCACTCACCGGGAGGAACACTGAAGCTTTCTTT. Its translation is CASSLTGRNTEAFF.

As DNA, the CDR3 is TGTGCCAGCAGGGACCCGGACAGGGAAGCTTTCTTT. Its protein product is CASRDPDREAFF. The rearrangement uses TRBV6-5 and TRBJ1-1, with 7 bases that match TRBD1. CDR1 and CDR2 from the germline V gene are MNHEY and SVGAGI. This CDR3 spans 12 amino acids. The ends lost 6 bases at V and 8 bases at J; junction bases unmatched: 6.

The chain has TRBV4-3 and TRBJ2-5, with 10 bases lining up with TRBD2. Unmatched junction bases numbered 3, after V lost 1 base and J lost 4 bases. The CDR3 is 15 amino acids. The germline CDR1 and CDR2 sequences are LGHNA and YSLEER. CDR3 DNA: TGCGCCAGCAGCCAAGGAGCGGGGGGGCGAGAGACCCAGTACTTC. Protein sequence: CASSQGAGGRETQYF.